This T cell receptor beta chain was captured in a study of T cell clones after liver transplantation. In the study overall: TCRbeta sequencing after a pre-transplant mixed lymphocyte reaction identified graft-donor-reactive clones, later tracked in post-transplant blood.

Only in-frame clones appear in the TCRdb table, and some are missing; sequencing was by immunoSEQ multiplex PCR. The sample lists around 35,000 clones; 90% to 95% were seen once. J gave up 1 base and V 2 bases, and 5 bases lay outside the gene matches. This CDR3 has 16 residues. In germline, CDR1 is MNHEY, CDR2 SVGAGI. Sequenced material: CD8+ T cells from blood, taken 12 months after liver transplant. This sequence originates from a human patient who received a liver transplant. The T cells may come from the graft donor. This rearrangement joins TRBV6-5 to TRBJ2-5; 9 bases line up with TRBD2. Here the CDR3 reads CASSYILAGTQETQYF. The CDR3 DNA is TGTGCCAGCAGTTACATCCTAGCGGGAACCCAAGAGACCCAGTACTTC.